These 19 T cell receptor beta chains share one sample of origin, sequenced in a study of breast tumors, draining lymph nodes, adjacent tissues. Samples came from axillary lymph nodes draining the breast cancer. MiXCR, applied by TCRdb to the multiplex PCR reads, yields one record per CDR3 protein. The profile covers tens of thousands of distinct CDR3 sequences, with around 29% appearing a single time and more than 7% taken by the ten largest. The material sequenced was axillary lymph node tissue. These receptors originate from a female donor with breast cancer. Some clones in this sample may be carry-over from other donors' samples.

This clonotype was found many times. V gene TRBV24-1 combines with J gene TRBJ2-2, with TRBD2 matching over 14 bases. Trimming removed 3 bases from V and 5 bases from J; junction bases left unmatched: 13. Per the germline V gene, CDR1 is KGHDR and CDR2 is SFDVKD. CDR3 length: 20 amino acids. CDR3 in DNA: TGTGCCACCAGTGATCCTCCCGGGACTAGCGGGGGTATTCATACCGGGGAGCTGTTTTTT. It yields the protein CATSDPPGTSGGIHTGELFF.

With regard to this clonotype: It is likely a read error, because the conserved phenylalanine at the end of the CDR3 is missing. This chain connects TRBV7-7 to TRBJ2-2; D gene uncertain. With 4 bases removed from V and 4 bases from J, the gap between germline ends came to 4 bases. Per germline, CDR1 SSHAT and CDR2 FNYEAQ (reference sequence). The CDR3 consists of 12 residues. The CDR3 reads CASSYSTGELFL. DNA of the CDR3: TGTGCCAGCAGCTACAGCACCGGGGAGCTGTTTCTT.

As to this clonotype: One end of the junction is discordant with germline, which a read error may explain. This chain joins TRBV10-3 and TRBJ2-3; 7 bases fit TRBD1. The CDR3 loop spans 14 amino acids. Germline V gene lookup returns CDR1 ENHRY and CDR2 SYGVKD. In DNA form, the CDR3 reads TGTGGCATCAGGAGACAGGGAGGCACAGATACGCAGTATTTT. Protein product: CGIRRQGGTDTQYF.

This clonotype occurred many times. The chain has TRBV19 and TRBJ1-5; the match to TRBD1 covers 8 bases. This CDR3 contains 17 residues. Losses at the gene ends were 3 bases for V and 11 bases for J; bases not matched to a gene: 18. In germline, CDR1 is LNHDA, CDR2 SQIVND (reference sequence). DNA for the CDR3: TGTGCCAGTAGTATCACGGGGGGACAGGCTCCTCATCAAGCCCAGCATTTT. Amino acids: CASSITGGQAPHQAQHF. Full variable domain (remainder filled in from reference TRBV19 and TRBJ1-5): DGGITQSPKYLFRKEGQNVTLSCEQNLNHDAMYWYRQDPGQGLRLIYYSQIVNDFQKGDIAEGYSVSREKKESFPLTVTSAQKNPTAFYLCASSITGGQAPHQAQHFGDGTRLSIL.

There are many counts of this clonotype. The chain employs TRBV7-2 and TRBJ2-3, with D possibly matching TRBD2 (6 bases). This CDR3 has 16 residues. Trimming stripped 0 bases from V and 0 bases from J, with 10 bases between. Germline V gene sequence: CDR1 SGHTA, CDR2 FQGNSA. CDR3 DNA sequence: TGTGCCAGCAGCTTAGCGGCGGGAACTAGCACAGATACGCAGTATTTT. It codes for CASSLAAGTSTDTQYF.

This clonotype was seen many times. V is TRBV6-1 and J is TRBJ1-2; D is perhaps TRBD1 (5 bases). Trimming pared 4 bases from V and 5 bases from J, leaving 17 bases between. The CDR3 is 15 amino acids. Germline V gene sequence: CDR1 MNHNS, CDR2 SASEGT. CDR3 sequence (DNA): TGTGCCAGCAGTGCGGGGACCTTTGCCAGTTATGGCTACACCTTC. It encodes CASSAGTFASYGYTF.

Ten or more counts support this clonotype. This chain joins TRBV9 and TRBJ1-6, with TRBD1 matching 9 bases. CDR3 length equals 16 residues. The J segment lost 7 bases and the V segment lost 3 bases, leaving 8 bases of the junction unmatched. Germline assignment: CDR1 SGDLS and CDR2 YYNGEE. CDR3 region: CASSATGGAINSPLHF. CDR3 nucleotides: TGTGCCAGCAGCGCAACAGGGGGCGCGATCAATTCACCCCTCCACTTT. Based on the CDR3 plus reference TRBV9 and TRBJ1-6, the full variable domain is DSGVTQTPKHLITATGQRVTLRCSPRSGDLSVYWYQQSLDQGLQFLIQYYNGEERAKGNILERFSAQQFPDLHSELNLSSLELGDSALYFCASSATGGAINSPLHFGNGTRLTVT.

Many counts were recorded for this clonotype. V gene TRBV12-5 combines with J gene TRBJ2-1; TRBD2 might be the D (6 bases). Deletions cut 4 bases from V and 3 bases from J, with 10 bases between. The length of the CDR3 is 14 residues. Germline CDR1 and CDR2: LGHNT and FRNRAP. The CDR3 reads CASGSSVGYNEQFF. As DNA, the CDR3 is TGTGCTAGTGGTTCTAGCGTCGGCTACAATGAGCAGTTCTTC.

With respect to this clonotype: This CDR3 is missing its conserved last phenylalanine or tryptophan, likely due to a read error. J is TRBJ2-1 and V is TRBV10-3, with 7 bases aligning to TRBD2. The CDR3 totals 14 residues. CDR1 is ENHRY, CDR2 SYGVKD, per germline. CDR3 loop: CAITGGSTNNGQFL. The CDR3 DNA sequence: TGTGCCATCACCGGCGGGAGCACAAACAATGGGCAGTTCCTC.

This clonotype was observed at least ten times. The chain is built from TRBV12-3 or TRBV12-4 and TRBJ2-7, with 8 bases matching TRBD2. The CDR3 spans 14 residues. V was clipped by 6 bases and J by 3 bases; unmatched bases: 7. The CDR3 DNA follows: TGTGCCAGCAGCTTCACCGGGGGGGACTACGAGCAGTACTTC. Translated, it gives CASSFTGGDYEQYF.

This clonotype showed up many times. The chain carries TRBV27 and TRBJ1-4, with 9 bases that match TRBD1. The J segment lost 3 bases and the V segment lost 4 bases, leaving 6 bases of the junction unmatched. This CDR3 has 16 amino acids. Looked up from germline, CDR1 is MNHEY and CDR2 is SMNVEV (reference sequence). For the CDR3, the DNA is TGTGCCAGCAGTTCCGGGACAGGGAGGGCTAATGAAAAACTGTTTTTT. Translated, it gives CASSSGTGRANEKLFF.

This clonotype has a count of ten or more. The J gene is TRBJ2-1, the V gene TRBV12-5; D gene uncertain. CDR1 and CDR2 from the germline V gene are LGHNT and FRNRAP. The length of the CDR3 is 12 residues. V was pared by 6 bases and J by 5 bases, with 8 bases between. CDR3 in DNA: TGTGCTAGTGGGGACCTGGACAATGAGCAGTTCTTC. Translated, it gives CASGDLDNEQFF.

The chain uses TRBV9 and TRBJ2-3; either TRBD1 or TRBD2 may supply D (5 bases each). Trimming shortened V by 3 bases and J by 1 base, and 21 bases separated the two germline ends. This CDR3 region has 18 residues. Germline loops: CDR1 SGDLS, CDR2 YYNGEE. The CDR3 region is CASSAGSSLASGTDTQYF. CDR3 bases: TGTGCCAGCAGCGCAGGGTCAAGCCTAGCATCTGGCACAGATACGCAGTATTTT.

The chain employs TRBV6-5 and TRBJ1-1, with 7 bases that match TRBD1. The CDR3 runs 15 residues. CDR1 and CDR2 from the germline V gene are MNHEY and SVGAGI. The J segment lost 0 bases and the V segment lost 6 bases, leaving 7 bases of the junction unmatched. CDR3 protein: CASSPWGQMNTEAFF. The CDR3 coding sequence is TGTGCCAGCAGCCCCTGGGGACAGATGAACACTGAAGCTTTCTTT.

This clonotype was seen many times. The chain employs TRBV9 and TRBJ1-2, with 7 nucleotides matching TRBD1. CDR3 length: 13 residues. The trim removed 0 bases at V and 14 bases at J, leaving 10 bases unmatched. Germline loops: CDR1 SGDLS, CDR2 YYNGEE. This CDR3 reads CASSVAPGQETTF. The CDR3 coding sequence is TGTGCCAGCAGCGTAGCCCCAGGACAGGAAACGACCTTC.

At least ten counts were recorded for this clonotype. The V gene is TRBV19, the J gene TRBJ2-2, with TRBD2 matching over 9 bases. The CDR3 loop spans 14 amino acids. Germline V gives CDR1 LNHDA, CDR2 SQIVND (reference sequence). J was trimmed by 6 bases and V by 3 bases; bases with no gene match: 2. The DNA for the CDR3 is TGTGCCAGTAGTATTGGGACTAGCTCCGGGGAGCTGTTTTTT. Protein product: CASSIGTSSGELFF.

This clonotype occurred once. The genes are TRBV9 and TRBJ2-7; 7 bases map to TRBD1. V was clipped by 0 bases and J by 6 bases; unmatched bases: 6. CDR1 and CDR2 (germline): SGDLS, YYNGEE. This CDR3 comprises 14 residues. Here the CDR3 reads CASSVGQGSVEQYF. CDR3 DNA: TGTGCCAGCAGCGTAGGACAGGGCTCAGTCGAGCAGTACTTC.

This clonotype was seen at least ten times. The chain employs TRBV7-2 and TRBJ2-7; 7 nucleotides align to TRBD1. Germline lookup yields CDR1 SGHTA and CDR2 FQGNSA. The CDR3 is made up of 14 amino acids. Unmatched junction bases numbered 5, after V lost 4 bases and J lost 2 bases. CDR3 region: CASSYYRGTYEQYF. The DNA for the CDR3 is TGTGCCAGCAGCTACTACAGGGGTACCTACGAGCAGTACTTC.

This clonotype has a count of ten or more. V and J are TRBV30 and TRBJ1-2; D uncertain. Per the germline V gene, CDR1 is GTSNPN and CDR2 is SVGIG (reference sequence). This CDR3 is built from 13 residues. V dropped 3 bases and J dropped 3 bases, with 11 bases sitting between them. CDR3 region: CAWRRYGDYGYTF. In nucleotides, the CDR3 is TGTGCCTGGAGACGTTACGGGGACTATGGCTACACCTTC. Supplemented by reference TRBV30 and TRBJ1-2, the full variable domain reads SQTIHQWPATLVQPVGSPLSLECTVEGTSNPNLYWYRQAAGRGLQLLFYSVGIGQISSEVPQNLSASRPQDRQFILSSKKLLLSDSGFYLCAWRRYGDYGYTFGSGTRLTVV.